A single sample is the source of the 23 T cell receptor beta chains below, sequenced in a study of T cell changes during pregnancy in multiple sclerosis. Sequencing was performed with immunoSEQ multiplex PCR; in TCRdb, only in-frame clones are kept and a portion is missing. The table lists some 99,000 clones, 92% of them singletons. Sequenced here: peripheral blood, sampled after pregnancy. The origin of the receptors is a female donor in good health, enrolled as a control in a pregnancy study.

This rearrangement joins TRBV28 to TRBJ2-7; TRBD1 agrees at 12 bases. The CDR3 is 15 residues long. The V gene's germline CDR1 is MDHEN and CDR2 SYDVKM. V trimming: 3 bases; J trimming: 9 bases; junction bases outside the gene matches: 9. In nucleotides, the CDR3 is TGTGCCAGCAGTTTCGCGGGACAGGGGGCGCGGGGGCAGTACTTC. Translation: CASSFAGQGARGQYF.

This sequence joins TRBV11-2 and TRBJ2-1, with TRBD2 identical over 11 bases. After removal of 5 bases from V and 5 bases from J, the junction contained 17 bases not matched to a gene. This CDR3 has 19 amino acids. Germline assignment: CDR1 SGHAT and CDR2 FQNNGV. In DNA, the CDR3 is TGTGCCAGCAGCCCCCCGGGGCTAGCGGGAGGCGGGTTGAACAATGAGCAGTTCTTC. Translating gives CASSPPGLAGGGLNNEQFF. Full variable domain (missing parts from reference TRBV11-2 and TRBJ2-1): EAGVAQSPRYKIIEKRQSVAFWCNPISGHATLYWYQQILGQGPKLLIQFQNNGVVDDSQLPKDRFSAERLKGVDSTLKIQPAKLEDSAVYLCASSPPGLAGGGLNNEQFFGPGTRLTVL.

The chain recombines TRBV13 with TRBJ1-2; D might be TRBD1 (5 bases). This CDR3 has 15 amino acids. CDR1 is PRHDT and CDR2 is FYEKMQ in the germline V gene (reference sequence). Trimming shortened V by 7 bases and J by 2 bases, and 17 bases separated the two germline ends. The CDR3 spells CASNHHRDLNYGYTF. The CDR3 bases are TGTGCCAGCAACCACCATCGGGACTTAAACTATGGCTACACCTTC.

The V gene is TRBV2, the J gene TRBJ2-5, with 9 bases that match TRBD2. Germline V lookup: CDR1 SNHLY, CDR2 FYNNEI. The V gene end was trimmed by 8 bases and the J gene end by 4 bases; junction bases not matched to a gene: 11. CDR3 length: 15 amino acids. The chain's CDR3 is CASWGAGGPGETQYF. The CDR3 DNA reads as TGTGCCAGCTGGGGGGCGGGAGGGCCAGGAGAGACCCAGTACTTC.

The chain carries TRBV27 and TRBJ2-1; 13 bases agree with TRBD2. The CDR3 has 19 amino acids. Trimming removed 0 bases from V and 3 bases from J; junction bases left unmatched: 8. Per the germline V gene, CDR1 is MNHEY and CDR2 is SMNVEV (reference sequence). The DNA of the CDR3 is TGTGCCAGCAGTTTATCGGGACTAGCGGGAACCCTCTACTACAATGAGCAGTTCTTC. This translates into CASSLSGLAGTLYYNEQFF.

The rearrangement links TRBV29-1 to TRBJ1-1, with D unclear. CDR1 SQVTM and CDR2 ANQGSEA come from the germline V gene. This CDR3 spans 13 amino acids. The V and J ends lost 6 bases and 1 base respectively, with 12 bases between them. The CDR3 DNA reads TGCAGCGTGCGTCGCTCCACGAACACTGAAGCTTTCTTT. It encodes CSVRRSTNTEAFF.

The V gene is TRBV7-9, the J gene TRBJ1-4; D might be TRBD1 (5 bases). Per germline, CDR1 SEHNR and CDR2 FQNEAQ (reference sequence). V lost 5 bases and J lost 8, with 18 bases in between. The CDR3 has 15 residues. CDR3 region: CASSASGTGEEKLFF. The CDR3, as DNA: TGTGCCAGCAGCGCCTCCGGGACTGGTGAAGAAAAACTGTTTTTT.

V gene TRBV28 combines with J gene TRBJ2-3; no clear D. This CDR3 spans 11 amino acids. Germline V gene sequence: CDR1 MDHEN, CDR2 SYDVKM. Trimming took 4 bases from V and 11 from J, leaving 10 bases between them. The CDR3 nucleotides read TGTGCCAGCAGTTCCTTCCGGGTGCAGTATTTT. It yields the protein CASSSFRVQYF.

The count of this clone is one. The chain recombines TRBV6-6 with TRBJ2-5; TRBD2 matches 7 bases. J was trimmed by 2 bases and V by 4 bases; bases with no gene match: 4. The CDR3 runs to 14 residues. Germline lookup yields CDR1 MNHNY and CDR2 SVGAGI (reference sequence). CDR3 nucleotides: TGTGCCAGCAGTTCACTCGGGGGGCAAGAGACCCAGTACTTC. Residues: CASSSLGGQETQYF.

This sequence joins TRBV29-1 and TRBJ2-3, with 11 bases matching TRBD2. The ends lost 2 bases at V and 4 bases at J; junction bases unmatched: 5. Germline lookup yields CDR1 SQVTM and CDR2 ANQGSEA. The CDR3 totals 15 residues. Here the CDR3 DNA reads TGCAGCGTTGAAATCCTAGCGGGAGGATCAGATACGCAGTATTTT. Residues: CSVEILAGGSDTQYF.

This clone has a single count. The V call is TRBV28, the J call TRBJ2-7; D unresolved. The germline V gene has CDR1 MDHEN and CDR2 SYDVKM. Trimming shortened V by 8 bases and J by 5 bases, and 16 bases separated the two germline ends. The CDR3 is 13 amino acids. As DNA, the CDR3 is TGTGCCAGCGTAAACGGCGGTATGGACGAGCAGTACTTC. Its protein is CASVNGGMDEQYF.

This chain connects TRBV6-5 to TRBJ1-1; 8 bases align to TRBD1. The CDR3 loop spans 13 amino acids. The V segment lost 7 bases and the J segment 4 bases; nucleotides outside the gene matches: 5. CDR1 is MNHEY and CDR2 is SVGAGI in the germline V gene. The CDR3 here is CASTPGTGTEAFF. The CDR3, as DNA: TGTGCCAGCACCCCAGGGACAGGCACTGAAGCTTTCTTT.

This clone was detected once. The chain recombines TRBV6-1 with TRBJ1-2; the match to TRBD1 covers 7 bases. The CDR3 covers 13 residues. V dropped 6 bases and J dropped 2; count of bases not matched to a gene: 3. Germline V gives CDR1 MNHNS, CDR2 SASEGT. Here the CDR3 DNA reads TGTGCCAGCAGCGTGGGACAGAACTATGGCTACACCTTC. It specifies CASSVGQNYGYTF.

The CDR3 nucleotides are TGTGCCAGCAGCCGAGACAGGAACTATGGCTACACCTTC. It codes for CASSRDRNYGYTF. The chain couples TRBV11-2 to TRBJ1-2; D might be TRBD1 (6 bases). Per the germline V gene, CDR1 is SGHAT and CDR2 is FQNNGV. This CDR3 comprises 13 residues. V dropped 5 bases and J dropped 2 bases, with 9 bases sitting between them.

CDR3 amino acids: CASSLGRARETQYF. For the CDR3, the DNA is TGTGCCAGCAGCTTAGGCCGCGCCCGGGAGACCCAGTACTTC. V and J are TRBV7-6 and TRBJ2-5; no definite D call. V shed 1 base and J shed 5 bases, with 11 bases lying between them. CDR3 length: 14 amino acids. Per germline, CDR1 SGHVS and CDR2 FNYEAQ.

This sequence joins TRBV19 and TRBJ2-7; possibly TRBD1 for D (6 bases). This CDR3 comprises 14 residues. V was shortened by 9 bases and J by 1 base, with 16 bases between the two germline ends. Germline V gene sequence: CDR1 LNHDA, CDR2 SQIVND (reference sequence). Written as DNA, the CDR3 is TGTGCCAGCAGCCTCCTCGGGACATCCTACGAGCAGTACTTC. Its translation is CASSLLGTSYEQYF.

This sequence joins TRBV6-1 and TRBJ1-3, with a tentative D call TRBD1 (5 bases). CDR3 length: 13 residues. Between the trimmed V and J ends, which lost 5 bases and 8 bases, there was a span of 13 bases. Germline CDR1 and CDR2: MNHNS and SASEGT. The CDR3 region has the DNA TGTGCCAGCAGTCTCCGGGGGGGTGACACCATATATTTT. Its translation is CASSLRGGDTIYF.

V and J are TRBV29-1 and TRBJ1-4; D gene ambiguous. The V end was cut by 6 bases, the J end by 8 bases, with 16 bases between. Germline V CDR1 and CDR2: SQVTM, ANQGSEA. The CDR3 runs to 13 residues. The CDR3 loop is CSVLESPGEKLFF. The CDR3, as DNA: TGCAGCGTGTTGGAGAGTCCTGGGGAAAAACTGTTTTTT.

The chain has TRBV7-2 and TRBJ2-7; TRBD2 aligns across 8 bases. The length of the CDR3 is 15 residues. Germline loops: CDR1 SGHTA, CDR2 FQGNSA. The J segment lost 2 bases and the V segment lost 4 bases, leaving 7 bases of the junction unmatched. CDR3 sequence: CASSSGGDGAYEQYF. CDR3 nucleotide sequence: TGTGCCAGCAGCTCCGGGGGGGACGGAGCCTACGAGCAGTACTTC.

J is TRBJ2-1 and V is TRBV5-4, with 10 bases that match TRBD1. The V gene's germline CDR1 is SGHNT and CDR2 YYREEE (reference sequence). The CDR3 totals 15 residues. The V and J ends lost 4 bases and 6 bases, in that order; junction bases with no gene match: 7. This CDR3 reads CASSRRDRGGNEQFF. As DNA, the CDR3 is TGTGCCAGCAGCCGCCGGGACAGGGGTGGCAATGAGCAGTTCTTC.

This clone was observed once. The gene calls are TRBV7-9 and TRBJ2-1, with TRBD2 matching over 9 bases. Germline V gene data show CDR1 as SEHNR and CDR2 as FQNEAQ (reference sequence). The CDR3 has 13 amino acids. J was trimmed by 10 bases and V by 5 bases; bases with no gene match: 6. For the CDR3, the DNA is TGTGCCAGCAGCCCTGTCCTAGCGGGGGAGCAGTTCTTC. Amino acid sequence: CASSPVLAGEQFF.

The V gene is TRBV15, the J gene TRBJ1-2, with D tentatively TRBD1 (6 bases). Germline assignment: CDR1 LNHNV and CDR2 YYDKDF (reference sequence). The CDR3 loop spans 13 amino acids. Trimming removed 3 bases at V and 6 bases at J, with 11 bases between. Written as DNA, the CDR3 is TGTGCCACCAGCAGGACCCGGGACAATGGCTACACCTTC. This codes for CATSRTRDNGYTF.

V usage is TRBV6-5 and J usage is TRBJ2-2; D not certain. V lost 2 bases to trimming and J lost 7 bases, with 5 bases between them. Germline loops: CDR1 MNHEY, CDR2 SVGAGI. This CDR3 region has 12 residues. The CDR3 region is CASSYTYGELFF. In DNA, the CDR3 is TGTGCCAGCAGTTACACCTACGGGGAGCTGTTTTTT.